What follows are 25 T cell receptor beta chains derived from one specimen sequenced in a study of identical twins. TCRdb analysed the 5' RACE reads with MiXCR anew, one entry per CDR3 protein. The sample includes some 190,000 distinct CDR3 sequences, 15% of them seen just once. The data were also submitted as part of a second study, on T cells expressing NK-cell markers.

Sequenced: CD8+ T cells sorted from blood. These receptors were taken from a woman under 30 in good health.

The rearrangement joins TRBV9 to TRBJ1-6; 9 bases are shared with TRBD1. The CDR3 length is 16 residues. Germline V gene lookup returns CDR1 SGDLS and CDR2 YYNGEE. The trim removed 0 bases at V and 7 bases at J, leaving 5 bases unmatched. CDR3 sequence reads: CASSVEGTGTNSPLHF. The CDR3 DNA reads as TGTGCCAGCAGCGTAGAAGGGACAGGGACAAATTCACCCCTCCACTTT.

The chain is built from TRBV6-1 and TRBJ2-7, with 10 bases identical to TRBD2. The CDR3 loop spans 16 amino acids. CDR1 and CDR2 (germline): MNHNS, SASEGT. The V segment lost 1 base and the J segment 0 bases; nucleotides outside the gene matches: 3. CDR3 coding DNA: TGTGCCAGCAGTGAAGAACTAGCGGGACTCTCCTACGAGCAGTACTTC. Its translation: CASSEELAGLSYEQYF.

The rearrangement links TRBV5-8 to TRBJ2-3; the D gene is possibly TRBD2 (5 bases). Germline-derived CDR1 and CDR2 are SGHTS and YDEGEE. The CDR3 has 14 amino acids. Trimming stripped 0 bases from V and 3 bases from J, with 8 bases between. The CDR3, as DNA: TGTGCCAGCAGCTTGGGAAGGGAGACAGATACGCAGTATTTT. Its translation is CASSLGRETDTQYF. Full variable domain (remainder filled in from reference TRBV5-8 and TRBJ2-3): EAGVTQSPTHLIKTRGQQATLRCSPISGHTSVYWYQQALGLGLQFLLWYDEGEERNRGNFPPRFSGRQFPNYSSELNVNALELEDSALYLCASSLGRETDTQYFGPGTRLTVL.

The chain joins TRBV9 to TRBJ2-1; TRBD2 might be the D (6 bases). The CDR3 is 16 residues long. Germline V lookup: CDR1 SGDLS, CDR2 YYNGEE. V was trimmed by 0 bases and J by 4 bases, leaving 14 bases between them. The CDR3 DNA sequence: TGTGCCAGCAGCGTAGGAGGAGGGGTCTCGTACAATGAGCAGTTCTTC. It is translated as CASSVGGGVSYNEQFF. The variable domain in full, completed from reference TRBV9 and TRBJ2-1, reads DSGVTQTPKHLITATGQRVTLRCSPRSGDLSVYWYQQSLDQGLQFLIQYYNGEERAKGNILERFSAQQFPDLHSELNLSSLELGDSALYFCASSVGGGVSYNEQFFGPGTRLTVL.

The chain uses TRBV20-1 and TRBJ2-1; 8 bases line up with TRBD2. V lost 5 bases, J lost 9 bases, and 3 bases stayed unmatched. The CDR3 sequence is 11 residues long. The germline CDR1 and CDR2 sequences are DFQATT and SNEGSKA (reference sequence). In nucleotides, the CDR3 is TGCAGTGCTGAGCGGGGGTCTGAGCAGTTCTTC. Translated: CSAERGSEQFF.

This clonotype was counted between two and nine times. This chain joins TRBV11-2 and TRBJ2-7; D unclear. The CDR3 extends over 15 amino acids. With 11 bases removed from V and 0 bases from J, the gap between germline ends came to 20 bases. Germline loops: CDR1 SGHAT, CDR2 FQNNGV. The CDR3 is CAGTKASTSSYEQYF. CDR3 DNA: TGTGCCGGAACGAAAGCGTCGACGAGCTCCTACGAGCAGTACTTC.

The sample holds a few counts of this clonotype. V gene TRBV4-3 combines with J gene TRBJ2-7; weak D call: TRBD1 (5 bases). This CDR3 is 18 amino acids long. Germline-derived CDR1 and CDR2 are LGHNA and YSLEER. Trimming took off 4 bases at V and 0 bases at J, with 22 bases between the two ends. CDR3 nucleotide sequence: TGCGCCAGCAGCCTAATTTTTACCAAGGGTCAGGGCTCCTACGAGCAGTACTTC. Its translation: CASSLIFTKGQGSYEQYF.

This sequence joins TRBV7-9 and TRBJ2-2; 13 bases align to TRBD2. After removal of 5 bases from V and 9 bases from J, the junction contained 6 bases not matched to a gene. Germline V gene lookup returns CDR1 SEHNR and CDR2 FQNEAQ (reference sequence). The CDR3 extends over 15 amino acids. Here the CDR3 DNA reads TGTGCCAGCAGCCCCACTAGCGGGAGGGCCTGGGAGCTGTTTTTT. Its translation: CASSPTSGRAWELFF.

This chain uses TRBV19 with TRBJ2-1; 7 bases map to TRBD2. The V gene's germline CDR1 is LNHDA and CDR2 SQIVND (reference sequence). V shed 2 bases and J 7 bases; nucleotides not matched to a gene: 2. CDR3 length: 13 amino acids. Here the CDR3 DNA reads TGTGCCAGTAGTATAACCGGGGGGAATGAGCAGTTCTTC. Translated, it gives CASSITGGNEQFF.

This clonotype was seen repeatedly, ten times or more. The chain carries TRBV7-9 and TRBJ1-5; D is unclear. CDR3 size: 14 residues. CDR1 is SEHNR, CDR2 FQNEAQ, per germline (reference sequence). Trimming took off 5 bases at V and 9 bases at J, with 17 bases between the two ends. Written as DNA, the CDR3 is TGTGCCAGCAGCACCCCGGGTAGGGATCCGCCCCAGCATTTT. This translates into CASSTPGRDPPQHF.

The chain joins TRBV2 to TRBJ2-1, with TRBD1 identical over 9 bases. The CDR3 is 16 amino acids. J gave up 1 base and V 8 bases, and 9 bases lay outside the gene matches. Germline V lookup: CDR1 SNHLY, CDR2 FYNNEI. CDR3 sequence: CASVGQGQSSYNEQFF. In nucleotides, the CDR3 is TGTGCCAGCGTGGGACAGGGACAATCGTCCTACAATGAGCAGTTCTTC.

This clonotype was counted between two and nine times. This chain joins TRBV12-3 or TRBV12-4 and TRBJ2-7; TRBD1 aligns across 7 bases. Unmatched junction bases numbered 5, after V lost 8 bases and J lost 4 bases. The CDR3 runs 12 residues. The CDR3 protein is CASGRQGYEQYF. Here the CDR3 DNA reads TGTGCCAGCGGACGACAGGGATACGAGCAGTACTTC.

V and J are TRBV10-2 and TRBJ2-7; a possible D gene is TRBD2 (5 bases). This CDR3 comprises 13 residues. CDR1 is WSHSY, CDR2 SAAADI, per germline. Trimming took 8 bases from V and 3 from J, leaving 14 bases between them. The CDR3 region is CASEGGRDYEQYF. The DNA of the CDR3 is TGCGCCAGCGAGGGTGGCAGAGACTACGAGCAGTACTTC.

This rearrangement joins TRBV7-9 to TRBJ1-2; D ambiguous. Germline V lookup: CDR1 SEHNR, CDR2 FQNEAQ (reference sequence). The germline V and J ends were trimmed by 1 base and 2 bases, with 5 bases remaining between them. This CDR3 contains 13 residues. CDR3 sequence reads: CASSLGNNYGYTF. CDR3 nucleotide sequence: TGTGCCAGCAGCTTAGGAAACAACTATGGCTACACCTTC.

V gene TRBV6-1 combines with J gene TRBJ2-2, with D unresolved. Between the trimmed V and J ends, which lost 8 bases and 6 bases, there was a span of 13 bases. The CDR3 runs to 13 residues. CDR1 MNHNS and CDR2 SASEGT come from the germline V gene. Here the CDR3 reads CASRPRQAGELFF. CDR3 in DNA: TGTGCCAGCCGTCCTCGCCAGGCCGGGGAGCTGTTTTTT.

The chain has TRBV30 and TRBJ2-3, with a possible D match to TRBD1 (5 bases). V lost 5 bases and J lost 5, with 5 bases in between. From germline, CDR1 is GTSNPN and CDR2 SVGIG (reference sequence). There are 10 residues in the CDR3. The CDR3 loop reads CAWDRDTQYF. The CDR3 DNA reads as TGTGCCTGGGACAGAGATACGCAGTATTTT.

This clonotype was seen a few times. The chain is built from TRBV5-1 and TRBJ1-6; D is possibly TRBD1 (5 bases). Germline lookup yields CDR1 SGHRS and CDR2 YFSETQ. The CDR3 loop spans 16 amino acids. Trimming took 0 bases from V and 7 from J, leaving 14 bases between them. The CDR3 DNA sequence: TGCGCCAGCAGCTTGGCTGGAGGAGGGGAGAATTCACCCCTCCACTTT. This gives the protein CASSLAGGGENSPLHF.

The chain recombines TRBV29-1 with TRBJ2-2; D remains ambiguous. V was clipped by 4 bases and J by 4 bases, with 4 bases between them. The germline CDR1 and CDR2 sequences are SQVTM and ANQGSEA. CDR3 length equals 11 residues. CDR3 nucleotides: TGCAGCGTTGTGAGCACCGGGGAGCTGTTTTTT. Amino acids: CSVVSTGELFF.

This clonotype has only a few counts. V gene TRBV20-1 combines with J gene TRBJ2-1; TRBD2 aligns across 7 bases. After removal of 3 bases from V and 7 bases from J, the junction contained 9 bases not matched to a gene. In germline, CDR1 is DFQATT, CDR2 SNEGSKA (reference sequence). CDR3 length: 14 residues. Written as DNA, the CDR3 is TGCAGTGCTAGTGTCCAGGGAGGGGCGAATGAGCAGTTCTTC. This codes for CSASVQGGANEQFF.

V usage is TRBV6-1 and J usage is TRBJ2-7; 12 nucleotides align to TRBD1. This CDR3 is 14 amino acids long. The germline gives CDR1 MNHNS, CDR2 SASEGT. V shed 7 bases and J 6 bases; nucleotides not matched to a gene: 7. In nucleotides, the CDR3 is TGTGCCAGCAACCGGGACAGGGGGCATTTCGAGCAGTACTTC. Protein: CASNRDRGHFEQYF.

The chain links TRBV9 to TRBJ2-7, with 8 bases identical to TRBD2. This CDR3 is 15 amino acids long. Germline CDR1 is SGDLS and CDR2 is YYNGEE. V shed 4 bases and J 3 bases; nucleotides not matched to a gene: 9. The CDR3 loop is CASSPGGETVYEQYF. The CDR3 nucleotides read TGTGCCAGCAGCCCCGGGGGGGAAACGGTCTACGAGCAGTACTTC.

In this sample, this clonotype turned up a few times. CDR3 sequence reads: CASSLAGTANTGELFF. The CDR3 nucleotides read TGCGCCAGCAGCTTGGCCGGGACAGCGAACACCGGGGAGCTGTTTTTT. The chain has TRBV5-1 and TRBJ2-2; 7 bases fit TRBD1. This CDR3 region has 16 residues. V trimming: 0 bases; J trimming: 0 bases; junction bases outside the gene matches: 2. CDR1 SGHRS and CDR2 YFSETQ come from the germline V gene.

This sequence joins TRBV29-1 and TRBJ2-7; D call uncertain. Trimming took 1 base from V and 7 from J, leaving 11 bases between them. This CDR3 is 12 amino acids long. Germline CDR1 SQVTM, CDR2 ANQGSEA. As DNA, the CDR3 is TGCAGCGTTGAAGGCATTGGAGCTGAGCAGTACTTC. It yields the protein CSVEGIGAEQYF.

The chain couples TRBV27 to TRBJ2-7; D possibly matches TRBD1 or TRBD2 (5 bases each). The germline V gene has CDR1 MNHEY and CDR2 SMNVEV (reference sequence). The V gene lost 2 bases and the J gene lost 1 base, with 12 bases spanning the gap. The CDR3 is made up of 15 amino acids. The CDR3 coding sequence is TGTGCCAGCAGTTTAGAGGGGCGGTCGTCCTACGAGCAGTACTTC. Translating gives CASSLEGRSSYEQYF.

V usage is TRBV4-1 and J usage is TRBJ1-1, with D possibly being TRBD1 (5 bases). With 5 bases removed from V and 10 bases from J, the gap between germline ends came to 14 bases. The germline CDR1 and CDR2 sequences are MGHRA and YSYEKL. The CDR3 is 12 amino acids. The CDR3 DNA reads TGCGCCAGCAGCTCACAGCGGGGGGGAGCTTTCTTT. As protein: CASSSQRGGAFF.